This T cell receptor (beta chain) comes out of a study of blood T cells in healthy people across ages. Study-level findings and limits: Per million T cells, the diversity of TCR beta decreased roughly linearly as age advanced. Shifts in expanded clonotypes may have been confounded by donor CMV status, which was unknown. There were more naive CD4+ cells and higher diversity in long-lived donors than in aged donors.

As regards this clonotype: What it binds is unknown.

A sample-barcoded 5' primer and a J-beta primer mix were used in a second PCR of roughly 6 to 11 cycles. TCRdb re-called the 5' RACE reads through MiXCR, storing one row per CDR3 protein. Of about 1.5 million distinct CDR3 sequences in the sample, roughly 45% were seen once. Each individual donor underwent a draw of ten milliliters of peripheral blood. Germline V CDR1 and CDR2: LGHDT, YNNKEL (reference sequence). V was trimmed by 7 bases and J by 2 bases, leaving 21 bases between them. The CDR3 runs to 16 residues. Sequencing input: blood. The chain couples TRBV3-1 to TRBJ2-7; TRBD1 is a possible D gene (7 bases). The TCR was taken from a woman aged 18-35 years in good health. CDR3 in DNA: TGTGCCAGCATCCCAAGTATCCAGGGGGGTCCCTACGAGCAGTACTTC. Encoded protein: CASIPSIQGGPYEQYF.